This entry features one T cell receptor (beta chain) sequence. Its antigen is as yet unknown. V lost 0 bases to trimming and J lost 8 bases; unmatched junction nucleotides: 9. Germline values: CDR1 SGHRS, CDR2 YFSETQ. CDR3 length equals 16 residues. Excluded were patients having autoimmune disease history or systemic immunosuppression. Drawing of blood for sampling happened at baseline, at cycle 4 day 1, and at cycle 7 day 1. This table comes from immunoSEQ multiplex PCR, and its TCRdb copy is limited to in-frame clones, with some not included. This repertoire shows approximately 38,000 clones, 92% found once; its top ten account for 8.5% to 10%. This entry belongs to a study of OX40 agonist ivuxolimab in advanced cancers. General study results and limits: There was clonal expansion of CD4+ and CD8+ blood T cells by week 6 at 0.1 to 3.0 mg/kg. Low normalized clonal expansion also occurred in some nonresponding patients.

The TCR originated in an adult with an advanced solid tumor such as melanoma, head and neck, liver or kidney cancer. The rearrangement links TRBV5-1 to TRBJ1-2; 11 bases agree with TRBD1. The source material was CD4+ or CD8+ T cells sorted from blood, sampled in a trial of the OX40 agonist ivuxolimab. CDR3 in DNA: TGCGCCAGCAGCTTGGGTGGAGGACAGGGGGCGCGGGGCTACACCTTC. Amino acids: CASSLGGGQGARGYTF.